A selection of T cell receptor beta chains follows, all from one sample in a study of shared clonotypes between healthy human individuals. Sequencing was performed with immunoSEQ multiplex PCR; in TCRdb, only in-frame clones are kept and a portion is missing. The repertoire includes about 2 million clones, 85% to 95% of them detected once, and 0.1% to 0.15% sits in the top ten. The specimen was naive CD4+ T cells sorted from blood. Receptors originate from a man younger than 30 in good health. Both conserved end residues are part of each CDR3. A D gene is named only where the DNA matches it firmly. Clone size is not always given. Where it is, it says once, few, many or a class for expanded clones.

J gene	D gene	clone size	V gene	CDR3 DNA	CDR3 protein
TRBJ2-3	TRBD2	once	TRBV7-2	TGTGCCAGCAGCTACAAACTAGCGGGGGCGACTAGCACAGATACGCAGTATTTT	CASSYKLAGATSTDTQYF
TRBJ2-1	-	-	TRBV29-1	TGCAGCGTTGATCTCCCCCCGGGCCCGGACGAGCAGTTCTTC	CSVDLPPGPDEQFF
TRBJ2-5	-	-	TRBV5-4	TGTGCCAGCAGCAGGGACGGCCAGACCCAGTACTTC	CASSRDGQTQYF
TRBJ1-1	-	once	TRBV28	TGTGCCAGCAGCCCCGGTCAGGTAAACACTGAAGCTTTCTTT	CASSPGQVNTEAFF
TRBJ2-7	TRBD1	once	TRBV6-5	TGTGCCAGCAGTTTTCTGGGGACAGGGTCTTACGAGCAGTACTTC	CASSFLGTGSYEQYF
TRBJ2-3	-	few	TRBV30	TGTGCCTGGAGTGGAGCTGTAAAGACAGATACGCAGTATTTT	CAWSGAVKTDTQYF
TRBJ1-3	-	-	TRBV25-1	TGTGCCAGCAGTGAATATAACAGGGCTGCTGGAAACACCATATATTTT	CASSEYNRAAGNTIYF
TRBJ1-3	-	-	TRBV10-3	TGTGCCATCAGTTTGGGGGCCTTTCTTTATTTT	CAISLGAFLYF
TRBJ2-5	TRBD1	-	TRBV10-1	TGCGCCAGCAGTGATACCGGGACAGGGAAAGAGACCCAGTACTTC	CASSDTGTGKETQYF
TRBJ1-3	-	once	TRBV15	TGTGCCACCAGCAGAGATCGGCAGGGCTCTGGAAACACCATATATTTT	CATSRDRQGSGNTIYF
TRBJ2-5	-	-	TRBV5-1	TGCGCCAGCAGCTTGTTGGCAGGGCTACGGGAGACCCAGTACTTC	CASSLLAGLRETQYF
TRBJ1-6	-	-	TRBV5-1	TGCGCCAGCAGCTCGGGTGGAATTGATTCACCCCTCCACTTT	CASSSGGIDSPLHF
TRBJ2-2	-	-	TRBV6-1	TGTGCCAGCAGTGATACTCCCCGGGAGCTGTTTTTT	CASSDTPRELFF
TRBJ2-4	-	-	TRBV18	TGTGCCAGCTCGTTATCGGCTAGCGCACTAGCCAAAAACATTCAGTACTTC	CASSLSASALAKNIQYF
TRBJ2-7	TRBD2	-	TRBV18	TGTGCCAGCTCACCTTCTATTAGCGGGGTCTTCTCCTACGAGCAGTACTTC	CASSPSISGVFSYEQYF
TRBJ2-7	TRBD1	-	TRBV7-3	TGTGCCAGCAGCCGCACGAGGGGGCGAGAGCAGTACTTC	CASSRTRGREQYF
TRBJ1-2	TRBD1	-	TRBV7-8	TGTGCCAGCAGCTCCACAGGGGGCTCCCTAGCTAACTATGGCTACACCTTC	CASSSTGGSLANYGYTF
TRBJ1-2	-	-	TRBV29-1	TGCAGCGTTGGCGGTATTTCGGGCTACACCTTC	CSVGGISGYTF
TRBJ2-7	TRBD1	-	TRBV10-3	TGTGCTATGGGACAGGGTGTCGACGAGCAGTACTTC	CAMGQGVDEQYF
TRBJ2-1	TRBD2	once	TRBV5-4	TGTGCCAGCAGCTTGGGTGGCGGGAGTGGTGGTGAGCAGTTCTTC	CASSLGGGSGGEQFF
TRBJ2-7	TRBD1	once	TRBV7-9	TGTGCCAGCAGCTTAGCGGGGACAGGGCACGAGGAGCAGTACTTC	CASSLAGTGHEEQYF
TRBJ1-1	TRBD1	-	TRBV7-8	TGTGCCAGCAACCGGGACAGGTGGAACACTGAAGCTTTCTTT	CASNRDRWNTEAFF
TRBJ1-6	-	-	TRBV2	TGTGCCAGCAGGGATGAAGGAAATTCACCCCTCCACTTT	CASRDEGNSPLHF
TRBJ1-2	TRBD1	-	TRBV5-1	TGCGCCAGCAGCCCCAGGACAGGGACGGACTATGGCTACACCTTC	CASSPRTGTDYGYTF
TRBJ2-3	-	-	TRBV6-1	TGTGCCAGCAGTCCAAGGGGGTTCACAGATACGCAGTATTTT	CASSPRGFTDTQYF
TRBJ1-1	-	-	TRBV10-1	TGCGCCAGCAGTGAGTCTTGGGGGAACACTGAAGCTTTCTTT	CASSESWGNTEAFF
TRBJ1-5	TRBD1	-	TRBV6-1	TGTGCCAGCAGTGAATCGGCAGGGGGGTCCAATCAGCCCCAGCATTTT	CASSESAGGSNQPQHF
TRBJ2-1	TRBD2	-	TRBV13	TGTGCCAGCAGCTTCGTTCTAGCGGGAGACAATGAGCAGTTCTTC	CASSFVLAGDNEQFF
TRBJ2-7	-	-	TRBV5-1	TGCGCCAGCAGCATCCCGTCCTACGAGCAGTACTTC	CASSIPSYEQYF
TRBJ2-3	TRBD2	-	TRBV11-1	TGTGCCAGCAGCTTGCTAGCGGGGGGGCAAGATACGCAGTATTTT	CASSLLAGGQDTQYF
TRBJ2-7	TRBD2	-	TRBV29-1	TGCAGCGTGCCCACTAGCGGGAGCTCCTACGAGCAGTACTTC	CSVPTSGSSYEQYF
TRBJ2-1	-	-	TRBV19	TGTGCCAGTAGTAAACAGGGCCTCTCCTACAATGAGCAGTTCTTC	CASSKQGLSYNEQFF
TRBJ2-1	-	-	TRBV6-1	TGTGCCAGCGGGATTTACAATGAGCAGTTCTTC	CASGIYNEQFF
TRBJ2-2	-	-	TRBV11-3	TGTGCCAGCAGCCCGGGACAATATGGTAACGGCGGGGAGCTGTTTTTT	CASSPGQYGNGGELFF
TRBJ2-3	-	-	TRBV29-1	TGCAGCGGAAAAGACTATCTGGCTACAGATACGCAGTATTTT	CSGKDYLATDTQYF
TRBJ1-2	-	-	TRBV5-1	TGCGCCAGCAGCTTGGAAGGGCAGGGGTCCTATGGCTACACCTTC	CASSLEGQGSYGYTF
TRBJ1-4	TRBD1	-	TRBV29-1	TGCAGCGGGAGGACAGGGACCGCAACTAATGAAAAACTGTTTTTT	CSGRTGTATNEKLFF
TRBJ1-2	-	-	TRBV6-4	TGTGCCAGCAGTACAGACGGAACGGGTGGCTACACCTTC	CASSTDGTGGYTF
TRBJ2-3	-	few	TRBV9	TGTGCCAGCAGCTACTCCCCCTCCGGGGGTTCAACAGATACGCAGTATTTT	CASSYSPSGGSTDTQYF
TRBJ2-3	-	-	TRBV7-9	TGTGCCAGCAGCTTCCCGGGTTTTGGGTCAGATACGCAGTATTTT	CASSFPGFGSDTQYF
TRBJ1-1	-	-	TRBV5-4	TGTGCCAGCAGTTTCGGATTGAACACTGAAGCTTTCTTT	CASSFGLNTEAFF
TRBJ1-1	-	-	TRBV29-1	TGCAGCGTTGGCTGGGACACTGAAGCTTTCTTT	CSVGWDTEAFF
TRBJ1-2	-	-	TRBV4-3	TGCGCCAGCAGCCCTCCCGGGACCTACTATGGCTACACCTTC	CASSPPGTYYGYTF
TRBJ1-2	-	-	TRBV14	TGTGCCAGCAGCCCTAGGACAGCAGCCGGCTACACCTTC	CASSPRTAAGYTF
TRBJ2-7	-	once	TRBV7-9	TGTGCCAGCAGCTCTCAACGGGACATGGAGAACGAGCAGTACTTC	CASSSQRDMENEQYF
TRBJ1-1	-	-	TRBV27	TGTGCCAGCAGGCGGGATCAGGTGACGAACACTGAAGCTTTCTTT	CASRRDQVTNTEAFF
TRBJ1-1	TRBD1	-	TRBV6-1	TGTGCCAGCACTGGGACAGGGCACGCTGAAGCTTTCTTT	CASTGTGHAEAFF
TRBJ1-4	-	-	TRBV4-1	TGCGCCAGCAGCCAAGTGCCAGGAACTAATGAAAAACTGTTTTTT	CASSQVPGTNEKLFF
TRBJ2-3	-	-	TRBV6-1	TGTGCCAGCAGTTTAAGACAGGGCACAGATACGCAGTATTTT	CASSLRQGTDTQYF
TRBJ1-2	TRBD1	-	TRBV5-4	TGTGCCAGCAGCTTGGGGGACAGGGGCTATGGCTACACCTTC	CASSLGDRGYGYTF
TRBJ2-7	TRBD1	-	TRBV11-2	TGTGCCAGCAGCTCAACCGGGACAGGGGACGAGCAGTACTTC	CASSSTGTGDEQYF
TRBJ1-6	-	once	TRBV28	TGTGCCAGCCATACTGCGGGGGGGACCTATAATTCACCCCTCCACTTT	CASHTAGGTYNSPLHF
TRBJ1-2	-	-	TRBV7-9	TGTGCCAGCAGCTTGGGGGTCAGGGTTGGCTACACCTTC	CASSLGVRVGYTF